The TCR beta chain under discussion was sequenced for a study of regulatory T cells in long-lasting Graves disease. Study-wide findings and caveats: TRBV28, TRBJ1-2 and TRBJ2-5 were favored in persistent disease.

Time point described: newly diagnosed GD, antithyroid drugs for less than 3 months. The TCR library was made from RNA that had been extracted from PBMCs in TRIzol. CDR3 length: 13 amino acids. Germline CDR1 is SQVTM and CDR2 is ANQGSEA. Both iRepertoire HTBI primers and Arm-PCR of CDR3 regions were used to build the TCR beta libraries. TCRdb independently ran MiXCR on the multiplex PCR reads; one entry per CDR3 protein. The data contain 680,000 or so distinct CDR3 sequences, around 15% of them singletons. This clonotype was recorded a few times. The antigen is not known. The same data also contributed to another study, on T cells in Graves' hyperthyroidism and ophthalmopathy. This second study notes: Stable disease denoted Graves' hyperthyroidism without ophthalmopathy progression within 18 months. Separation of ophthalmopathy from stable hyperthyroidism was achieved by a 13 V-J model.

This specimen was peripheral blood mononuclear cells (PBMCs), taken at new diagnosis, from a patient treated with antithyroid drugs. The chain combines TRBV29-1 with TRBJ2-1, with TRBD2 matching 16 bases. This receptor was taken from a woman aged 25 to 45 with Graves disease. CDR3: CSEGLAGGYGQFF. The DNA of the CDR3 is TGCAGTGAGGGACTAGCGGGGGGGTATGGGCAGTTCTTC.